This record looks at one TCR beta chain sequence and its context. Its target is unknown. This sample is part of a study of cytomegalovirus exposure and HLA in healthy donors. Study details: The 90 to 150 validation repertoires, a later analysis reported, used the same platform as the roughly 660 repertoires from the first cohort. Study conclusions and caveats: While the bulk of TCR sequences proved rare, some public TCRs turned up in many donors. The study listed under 200 cytomegalovirus-associated TCR beta chains.

Clones were sequenced by immunoSEQ multiplex PCR, and TCRdb holds only the in-frame ones, with some missing. The sample shows roughly 150,000 clones, less than 95% of them seen only once. The donors were members of the validation cohort, which comprised under 150 subjects and was separate from the first cohort of about 700 subjects. The source material was PBMCs. This TCR was sampled from a man younger than 35 in good health and CMV-seropositive.

The CDR3 here is CASSFSEVTNNEKLFF. The CDR3 DNA reads as TGTGCCAGCAGTTTCTCGGAGGTGACCAATAATGAAAAACTGTTTTTT. The J gene is TRBJ1-4, the V gene TRBV5-8; D uncertain. CDR1 is SGHTS and CDR2 is YDEGEE in the germline V gene. This CDR3 is built from 16 residues. V was shortened by 5 bases and J by 4 bases, with 18 bases between the two germline ends.